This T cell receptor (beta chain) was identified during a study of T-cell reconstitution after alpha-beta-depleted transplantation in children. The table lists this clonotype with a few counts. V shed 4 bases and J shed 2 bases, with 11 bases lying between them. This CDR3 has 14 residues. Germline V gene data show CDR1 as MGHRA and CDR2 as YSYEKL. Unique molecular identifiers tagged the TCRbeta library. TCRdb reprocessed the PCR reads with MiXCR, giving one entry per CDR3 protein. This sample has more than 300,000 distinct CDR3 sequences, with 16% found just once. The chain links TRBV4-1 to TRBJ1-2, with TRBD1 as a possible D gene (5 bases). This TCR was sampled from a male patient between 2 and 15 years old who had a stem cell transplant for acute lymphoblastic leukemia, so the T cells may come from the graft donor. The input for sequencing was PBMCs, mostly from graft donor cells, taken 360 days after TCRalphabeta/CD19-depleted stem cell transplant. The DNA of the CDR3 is TGCGCCAGCAGCCTGGAGGACAACAACTATGGCTACACCTTC. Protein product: CASSLEDNNYGYTF.